Below, 22 T cell receptor beta chains from the same sample are listed, as sequenced in a study of cytomegalovirus exposure and HLA in healthy donors. Primers for the PCR totalled 60 Vbeta and 13 Jbeta. Here immunoSEQ multiplex PCR was the method, and the copy in TCRdb shows in-frame clones only, minus some. The table has just over 150,000 clones, roughly 82% seen once; the top ten hold approximately 6.3%. Specimen: PBMCs. The receptors derive from a woman in her forties or fifties in good health and CMV-seropositive.

A few counts support this clone. The chain joins TRBV9 to TRBJ2-2, with TRBD1 matching over 11 bases. Germline V gene sequence: CDR1 SGDLS, CDR2 YYNGEE. The CDR3 runs to 17 residues. The V segment lost 3 bases and the J segment 2 bases; nucleotides outside the gene matches: 6. The CDR3 is CASSASGTGGNTGELFF. In DNA form, the CDR3 reads TGTGCCAGCAGCGCGAGCGGGACAGGGGGAAACACCGGGGAGCTGTTTTTT.

The chain uses TRBV2 and TRBJ2-1; 7 bases line up with TRBD1. The germline V gene encodes CDR1 SNHLY and CDR2 FYNNEI. The CDR3 contains 14 residues. Germline trimming cut 6 bases from V and 0 bases from J; bases unmatched to any gene: 2. The CDR3 nucleotides are TGTGCCAGCAGCAACAGGGGCTCCTACAATGAGCAGTTCTTC. Amino acid sequence: CASSNRGSYNEQFF.

The rearrangement joins TRBV19 to TRBJ2-3, with 7 bases lining up with TRBD2. Unmatched junction bases numbered 6, after V lost 3 bases and J lost 3 bases. Germline lookup yields CDR1 LNHDA and CDR2 SQIVND (reference sequence). The CDR3 consists of 15 residues. CDR3 amino acids: CASSMGGTKTDTQYF. The CDR3 region has the DNA TGTGCCAGTAGTATGGGGGGGACGAAGACAGATACGCAGTATTTT.

The J gene is TRBJ2-1, the V gene TRBV12-5; D remains unclear. Trimming took off 4 bases at V and 4 bases at J, with 2 bases between the two ends. CDR3 length equals 11 residues. CDR1 and CDR2 from the germline V gene are LGHNT and FRNRAP. The CDR3 DNA follows: TGTGCTAGTGGTTCTTACAATGAGCAGTTCTTC. Protein product: CASGSYNEQFF.

In its sample, this clone was seen once. The chain has TRBV18 and TRBJ1-6; D is perhaps TRBD1 (5 bases). Germline loops: CDR1 KGHSH, CDR2 LQKENI. Trimming removed 2 bases from V and 7 bases from J, with 9 bases in between. CDR3 length: 14 residues. The CDR3 is CASSPGAENSPLHF. The CDR3 bases are TGTGCCAGCTCACCAGGGGCAGAAAATTCACCCCTCCACTTT.

The chain recombines TRBV4-1 with TRBJ2-7, with 7 nucleotides matching TRBD2. This CDR3 spans 17 amino acids. From germline, CDR1 is MGHRA and CDR2 YSYEKL. J gave up 3 bases and V 0 bases, and 11 bases lay outside the gene matches. CDR3 nucleotides: TGCGCCAGCAGCCAAGACTCCGTGGGTAGCGGGTACTACGAGCAGTACTTC. Encoded protein: CASSQDSVGSGYYEQYF.

This sequence joins TRBV7-2 and TRBJ2-7; TRBD1 is a possible D gene (6 bases). The CDR3 runs to 13 residues. V was cut by 5 bases and J by 6 bases, with 14 bases left in between. The V gene's germline CDR1 is SGHTA and CDR2 FQGNSA. The CDR3: CASSAQRGSEQYF. The CDR3 coding sequence is TGTGCCAGCAGCGCACAGAGGGGGAGCGAGCAGTACTTC.

V usage is TRBV5-6 and J usage is TRBJ2-3, with D uncertain. This CDR3 spans 16 amino acids. Trimming removed 0 bases from V and 0 bases from J, with 11 bases in between. Germline CDR1 reads SGHDT; CDR2 reads YYEEEE. Here the CDR3 DNA reads TGTGCCAGCAGCTTGGAGAGGTCACCTAGCACAGATACGCAGTATTTT. Amino acids: CASSLERSPSTDTQYF. Full variable domain (missing parts from reference TRBV5-6 and TRBJ2-3): DAGVTQSPTHLIKTRGQQVTLRCSPKSGHDTVSWYQQALGQGPQFIFQYYEEEERQRGNFPDRFSGHQFPNYSSELNVNALLLGDSALYLCASSLERSPSTDTQYFGPGTRLTVL.

The V call is TRBV9, the J call TRBJ1-2; D perhaps matches TRBD1 (5 bases). The V end was cut by 0 bases, the J end by 5 bases, with 11 bases between. This CDR3 is 14 amino acids long. Germline lookup yields CDR1 SGDLS and CDR2 YYNGEE. Written as DNA, the CDR3 is TGTGCCAGCAGCGTAGATGTGACAGTATATGGCTACACCTTC. Translation: CASSVDVTVYGYTF.

V usage is TRBV19 and J usage is TRBJ2-7; 9 nucleotides align to TRBD1. Looked up from germline, CDR1 is LNHDA and CDR2 is SQIVND (reference sequence). Trimming at V came to 5 bases and at J to 2 bases, leaving 7 bases not matched to a gene. The CDR3 consists of 15 residues. The CDR3, as DNA: TGTGCCAGTAGTTCGGCCGGGACAGGGCCCTACGAGCAGTACTTC. The encoded protein is CASSSAGTGPYEQYF.

The chain uses TRBV7-2 and TRBJ1-2, with unresolved D. Germline loops: CDR1 SGHTA, CDR2 FQGNSA. The CDR3 contains 12 residues. V lost 2 bases, J lost 2 bases, and 3 bases lay in between. In DNA form, the CDR3 reads TGTGCCAGCAGCTTACGGAACTATGGCTACACCTTC. Amino acids: CASSLRNYGYTF. The full variable domain, its missing parts supplied by reference TRBV7-2 and TRBJ1-2, is GAGVSQSPSNKVTEKGKDVELRCDPISGHTALYWYRQSLGQGLEFLIYFQGNSAPDKSGLPSDRFSAERTGGSVSTLTIQRTQQEDSAVYLCASSLRNYGYTFGSGTRLTVV.

CDR3 sequence: CASSKFVDRGFLCHTHTAQPQHF. DNA for the CDR3: TGTGCCAGCAGCAAATTTGTCGACAGGGGGTTCCTCTGTCACACGCACACAGCCCAGCCCCAGCATTTT. The chain recombines TRBV21-1 with TRBJ1-5; TRBD1 is the table's D call, not checked against the DNA. TRBV21-1 is listed as a pseudogene. There are 23 residues in the CDR3.

CDR3 in DNA: TGTGCCAGCATAACAGGGGGCGGCGAGCAGTACTTC. It is translated as CASITGGGEQYF. The rearrangement uses TRBV6-5 and TRBJ2-7; 9 bases are a match to TRBD1. CDR3 length: 12 amino acids. CDR1 and CDR2 from the germline V gene are MNHEY and SVGAGI. With 7 bases clipped from V and 6 bases from J, the junction kept 4 bases outside the gene matches.

This clone appeared once. The V gene is TRBV7-2, the J gene TRBJ2-5; 8 nucleotides match TRBD2. Germline CDR1 and CDR2: SGHTA and FQGNSA. V trimming: 6 bases; J trimming: 5 bases; junction bases outside the gene matches: 8. The CDR3 extends over 14 amino acids. The CDR3 spells CASRQRGPRETQYF. The CDR3 DNA reads TGTGCCAGCAGGCAGCGGGGGCCTCGGGAGACCCAGTACTTC. The entire variable domain, with the rest obtained from reference TRBV7-2 and TRBJ2-5, is as follows: GAGVSQSPSNKVTEKGKDVELRCDPISGHTALYWYRQSLGQGLEFLIYFQGNSAPDKSGLPSDRFSAERTGGSVSTLTIQRTQQEDSAVYLCASRQRGPRETQYFGPGTRLLVL.

The J gene is TRBJ1-4, the V gene TRBV5-4; D is perhaps TRBD1 (6 bases). The V and J ends lost 3 bases and 4 bases respectively, with 13 bases between them. This CDR3 has 15 amino acids. Germline lookup yields CDR1 SGHNT and CDR2 YYREEE (reference sequence). The chain's CDR3 is CASSSTGSGNEKLFF. The CDR3, as DNA: TGTGCCAGCAGCTCAACAGGGAGTGGTAATGAAAAACTGTTTTTT.

The chain is built from TRBV6-5 and TRBJ2-7; tentatively, D is TRBD1 (5 bases). With 6 bases removed from V and 0 bases from J, the gap between germline ends came to 12 bases. The CDR3 extends over 14 amino acids. The germline gives CDR1 MNHEY, CDR2 SVGAGI. The CDR3 loop is CASRLQEYSYEQYF. The CDR3 DNA is TGTGCCAGCAGGTTACAGGAATACTCCTACGAGCAGTACTTC.

The chain links TRBV18 to TRBJ1-1; weak D call: TRBD1 (6 bases). The CDR3 is made up of 15 amino acids. Trimming shortened V by 0 bases and J by 4 bases, and 12 bases separated the two germline ends. Germline-derived CDR1 and CDR2 are KGHSH and LQKENI. CDR3 amino acids: CASSPPSRGSTEAFF. The CDR3 coding sequence is TGTGCCAGCTCACCACCGAGTAGGGGGTCCACTGAAGCTTTCTTT.

V usage is TRBV27 and J usage is TRBJ2-1; possibly TRBD2 for D (6 bases). The CDR3 is 14 amino acids. The V gene's germline CDR1 is MNHEY and CDR2 SMNVEV (reference sequence). The V gene lost 6 bases and the J gene lost 4 bases, with 13 bases spanning the gap. As DNA, the CDR3 is TGTGCCAGCAGATCACTGGCGGGGTACAATGAGCAGTTCTTC. Amino acids: CASRSLAGYNEQFF.

This clone was seen only a few times. V usage is TRBV15 and J usage is TRBJ2-7; no clear D gene. The germline V gene has CDR1 LNHNV and CDR2 YYDKDF (reference sequence). Trimming removed 0 bases at V and 3 bases at J, with 15 bases between. CDR3 length equals 16 residues. The CDR3 is CATSRERKDPVYEQYF. The CDR3 DNA is TGTGCCACCAGCAGAGAGAGGAAGGATCCCGTCTACGAGCAGTACTTC.

This chain links TRBV11-3 with TRBJ2-7; D is unresolved. Trimming shortened V by 1 base and J by 5 bases, and 9 bases separated the two germline ends. CDR1 and CDR2 (germline): SGHNT, YENEEA. This CDR3 has 13 amino acids. CDR3 loop: CASSLGPNHEQYF. In nucleotides, the CDR3 is TGTGCCAGCAGCTTAGGCCCTAACCACGAGCAGTACTTC.

This sequence joins TRBV5-5 and TRBJ1-1; no reliable D call. The V end was cut by 2 bases, the J end by 4 bases, with 9 bases between. Looked up from germline, CDR1 is SGHKS and CDR2 is YYEKEE (reference sequence). This CDR3 contains 13 residues. The CDR3 DNA follows: TGTGCCAGCAGCTTACTGCGGGGCACTGAAGCTTTCTTT. Its translation is CASSLLRGTEAFF.

The V gene is TRBV2, the J gene TRBJ2-3; the D gene is possibly TRBD2 (5 bases). The germline V and J ends were trimmed by 4 bases and 3 bases, with 17 bases remaining between them. Germline-derived CDR1 and CDR2 are SNHLY and FYNNEI. This CDR3 has 16 residues. CDR3 amino acids: CASSAFSLRGTDTQYF. The CDR3, as DNA: TGTGCCAGCAGTGCGTTTTCCCTCCGGGGTACAGATACGCAGTATTTT.